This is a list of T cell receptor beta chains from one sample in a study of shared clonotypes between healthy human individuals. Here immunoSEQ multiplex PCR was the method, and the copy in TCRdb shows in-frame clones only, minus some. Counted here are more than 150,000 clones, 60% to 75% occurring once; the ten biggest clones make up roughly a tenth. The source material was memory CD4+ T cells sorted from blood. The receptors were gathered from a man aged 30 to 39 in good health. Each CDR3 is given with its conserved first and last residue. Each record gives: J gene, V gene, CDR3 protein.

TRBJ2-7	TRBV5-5	CASSLVGLAGSSYEQYF
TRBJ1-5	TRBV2	CATGVGSYSNQPQHF
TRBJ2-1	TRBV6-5	CASSYGGAYNEQFF
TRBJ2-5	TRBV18	CASSRAQPETQYF
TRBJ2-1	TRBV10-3	CAISGSGSSYNEQFF
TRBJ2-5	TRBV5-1	CASSLEGGETQYF
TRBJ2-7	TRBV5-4	CASSRGGGGPQGEQYF
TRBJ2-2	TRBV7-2	CASSLGQGASSNTGELFF
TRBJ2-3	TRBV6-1	CASSPGRGYTDTQYF
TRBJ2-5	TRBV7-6	CASSSTRTSGSQTQYF
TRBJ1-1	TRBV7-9	CASSFSGNTEAFF
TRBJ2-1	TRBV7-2	CASSSRRENHEQFF
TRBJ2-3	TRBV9	CASSHPRGRASTDTQYF
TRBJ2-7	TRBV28	CASLSRGHYEQYF
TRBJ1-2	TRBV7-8	CASSSRLQTLYGYTF
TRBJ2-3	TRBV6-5	CASSYTHRGDTQYF
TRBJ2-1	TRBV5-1	CASSLTGTGLRVEQFF
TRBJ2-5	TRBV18	CASSFGLAGWGDGETQYF
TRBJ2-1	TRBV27	CASSLLAGGQGEQFF
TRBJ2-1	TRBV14	CASSPRTAAEQFF